This TCR beta chain emerged from a study of T cells in Graves' hyperthyroidism and ophthalmopathy. As regards this clonotype: The antigen remains unidentified.

The patients, who ranged from 18 to 65 in age, presented with newly diagnosed hyperthyroidism lasting under 2 months. The study based diagnoses on clinical symptoms, serum thyroxine and TRAb, thyroid ultrasound and orbital computed tomography. CDR1 is MNHEY, CDR2 SMNVEV, per germline (reference sequence). This CDR3 contains 14 residues. The V segment lost 11 bases and the J segment 10 bases; nucleotides outside the gene matches: 11. Amplification of TCR beta CDR3 regions used RNA as the template. An initial round of RT-PCR targeting the TCR CDR3 relied on the HTBI primer set. Using its own MiXCR run on the multiplex PCR reads, TCRdb lists one record per CDR3 protein. The sample lists some 760,000 distinct CDR3 sequences, 13% to 15% occurring once. Findings and limits, study-wide: Ophthalmopathy stood apart from stable hyperthyroidism in a 13 V-J model.

The receptor was isolated from a woman under 30 with Graves' hyperthyroidism. This chain uses TRBV27 with TRBJ1-6, with 10 bases matching TRBD1. The sequencing sample was made of blood. In DNA, the CDR3 is TGTGCCTCCAGATTCGGGACAGGGGTATCACCCCTCCACTTT. This sequence encodes CASRFGTGVSPLHF.